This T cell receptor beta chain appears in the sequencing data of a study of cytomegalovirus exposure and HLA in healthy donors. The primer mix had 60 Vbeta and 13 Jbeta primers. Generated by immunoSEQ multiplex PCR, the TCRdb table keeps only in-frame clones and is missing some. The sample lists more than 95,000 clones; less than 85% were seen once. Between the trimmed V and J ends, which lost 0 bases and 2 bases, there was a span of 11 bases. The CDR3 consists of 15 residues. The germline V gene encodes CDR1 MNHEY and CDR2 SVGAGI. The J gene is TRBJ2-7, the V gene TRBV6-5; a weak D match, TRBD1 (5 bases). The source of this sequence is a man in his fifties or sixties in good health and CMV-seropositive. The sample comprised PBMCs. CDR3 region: CASSYSAGSPYEQYF. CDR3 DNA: TGTGCCAGCAGTTACTCGGCAGGGTCCCCCTACGAGCAGTACTTC.